These 27 T cell receptor beta chains came from one sample sequenced in a study of blood T cell repertoires in COVID-19 (dated by TCRdb to 2018 to 2020). Library preparation used the immunoSEQ multiplex PCR assay. TCRdb limited this immuneACCESS table to in-frame rearrangements with V and J called. A share of clones is missing; checked studies link under half to unresolved V genes, and the rest is unexplained. This sample comprises 200,000 to 250,000 clones, roughly 75% of them detected only once. The leading ten clones occupy 4.5% to 7% of the sample. The sample taken for sequencing was peripheral blood. The receptors shown here come from a woman aged 70-85 years with acute or convalescent COVID-19.

The gene calls are TRBV3-1 (or the pseudogene TRBV3-2) and TRBJ1-2; 9 nucleotides align to TRBD1. The J segment lost 8 bases and the V segment lost 1 base, leaving 11 bases of the junction unmatched. Per germline, CDR1 LGHDT and CDR2 YNNKEL (reference sequence). This CDR3 spans 16 amino acids. The CDR3 is CASSQAGPQGAGGYTF. Written as DNA, the CDR3 is TGTGCCAGCAGCCAAGCCGGGCCACAGGGGGCCGGCGGCTACACCTTC.

The rearrangement links TRBV6-2 or TRBV6-3 to TRBJ1-5, with 7 bases lining up with TRBD1. Looked up from germline, CDR1 is MNHEY and CDR2 is SVGEGT. The CDR3 runs to 15 residues. V lost 2 bases, J lost 2 bases, and 3 bases stayed unmatched. The CDR3 sequence: CASSYLGQGNQPQHF. The CDR3 DNA reads TGTGCCAGCAGTTACCTAGGACAGGGCAATCAGCCCCAGCATTTT.

The chain uses TRBV7-2 and TRBJ2-3, with TRBD1 as a possible D gene (6 bases). The V and J ends lost 1 base and 5 bases respectively, with 7 bases between them. The CDR3 sequence is 13 residues long. Germline CDR1 and CDR2: SGHTA and FQGNSA. CDR3 amino acids: CASSLDREDTQYF. The CDR3 nucleotides read TGTGCCAGCAGCTTAGACAGGGAAGATACGCAGTATTTT.

In regard to this clone: The same CDR3 can be traced to other DNA sequences in this sample. This sequence joins TRBV18 and TRBJ1-1; D perhaps matches TRBD1 (5 bases). CDR1 is KGHSH and CDR2 is LQKENI in the germline V gene. V lost 5 bases to trimming and J lost 1 base, with 5 bases between them. The length of the CDR3 is 12 residues. The CDR3 sequence: CASSRGNTEAFF. The CDR3 DNA reads TGTGCCAGCTCAAGGGGGAACACTGAAGCTTTCTTT.

J is TRBJ1-5 and V is TRBV19; weak D call: TRBD1 (5 bases). V lost 7 bases and J lost 3, with 13 bases in between. This CDR3 region has 14 residues. CDR1 and CDR2 (germline): LNHDA, SQIVND (reference sequence). The DNA for the CDR3 is TGTGCCAGTAAGCGGGGGAGGGACAATCAGCCCCAGCATTTT. Its protein product is CASKRGRDNQPQHF.

This clone occurred once. The V call is TRBV18, the J call TRBJ2-3; 11 nucleotides align to TRBD2. V shed 4 bases, J shed 0 bases, and the junction held 3 bases outside the gene matches. CDR3 length: 16 amino acids. Germline loops: CDR1 KGHSH, CDR2 LQKENI. The CDR3 DNA sequence: TGTGCCAGCTCACTCGGACTAGCGGGCAGCACAGATACGCAGTATTTT. It codes for CASSLGLAGSTDTQYF.

The J gene is TRBJ2-1, the V gene TRBV6-6; TRBD1 agrees at 8 bases. The CDR3 runs to 14 residues. CDR1 is MNHNY and CDR2 is SVGAGI in the germline V gene (reference sequence). After removal of 4 bases from V and 4 bases from J, the junction contained 3 bases not matched to a gene. DNA for the CDR3: TGTGCCAGCAGTTTGGGACAGGCTTACAATGAGCAGTTCTTC. It codes for CASSLGQAYNEQFF.

Notes on this clone: The junction differs from germline at one of its ends, possibly a read error. The chain is built from TRBV28 and TRBJ2-7; TRBD1 matches at 8 bases. Per the germline V gene, CDR1 is MDHEN and CDR2 is SYDVKM. This CDR3 has 13 residues. In nucleotides, the CDR3 is TGTGCCAGCAGTTCCCCCGACAGGGGAGTTCTCGCTTTC. It yields the protein CASSSPDRGVLAF.

V gene TRBV6-5 combines with J gene TRBJ2-3, with a weak D call TRBD1 (6 bases). The CDR3 length is 14 residues. Germline CDR1 and CDR2: MNHEY and SVGAGI. Trimming shortened V by 7 bases and J by 4 bases, and 15 bases separated the two germline ends. The CDR3 spells CASNPRGASDTQYF. As DNA, the CDR3 is TGTGCCAGCAATCCCAGGGGAGCCTCAGATACGCAGTATTTT.

The genes are TRBV11-3 and TRBJ2-1; possibly TRBD2 for D (6 bases). CDR1 and CDR2 (germline): SGHNT, YENEEA. The CDR3 has 15 residues. V was clipped by 3 bases and J by 4 bases, with 13 bases between them. The CDR3 bases are TGTGCCAGCAGCTTGGCGGGGACGGAGTACAATGAGCAGTTCTTC. Protein product: CASSLAGTEYNEQFF.

CDR3 DNA sequence: TGTGCCAGCTCATCTGGACTAGCGGGAGCAGATACGCAGTATTTT. It is translated as CASSSGLAGADTQYF. The chain uses TRBV18 and TRBJ2-3; 13 positions match TRBD2. V shed 5 bases, J shed 4 bases, and the junction held 3 bases outside the gene matches. There are 15 residues in the CDR3. Germline CDR1 is KGHSH and CDR2 is LQKENI.

The rearrangement links TRBV28 to TRBJ1-2, with a possible D match to TRBD1 (5 bases). Germline V gives CDR1 MDHEN, CDR2 SYDVKM. This CDR3 spans 13 amino acids. V was clipped by 4 bases and J by 7 bases, with 13 bases between them. The CDR3 loop reads CASSSGGTGGYTF. The CDR3 nucleotides read TGTGCCAGCAGTTCGGGGGGGACTGGTGGCTACACCTTC.

J is TRBJ1-1 and V is TRBV19; D gene ambiguous. With 6 bases removed from V and 4 bases from J, the gap between germline ends came to 12 bases. Germline values: CDR1 LNHDA, CDR2 SQIVND (reference sequence). The CDR3 contains 13 residues. The chain's CDR3 is CASRVSAGTEAFF. DNA of the CDR3: TGTGCCAGTAGGGTGAGTGCCGGCACTGAAGCTTTCTTT.

The chain has TRBV6-6 and TRBJ1-5, with 9 bases matching TRBD1. This CDR3 spans 14 amino acids. The germline V gene encodes CDR1 MNHNY and CDR2 SVGAGI (reference sequence). Trimming removed 9 bases from V and 3 bases from J; junction bases left unmatched: 6. The CDR3 nucleotides are TGTGCCAGTACAGGGGGCGCGGTCAATCAGCCCCAGCATTTT. Encoded protein: CASTGGAVNQPQHF.

This chain uses TRBV13 with TRBJ1-1, with 7 bases matching TRBD1. Germline V gene lookup returns CDR1 PRHDT and CDR2 FYEKMQ (reference sequence). The CDR3 is 11 amino acids. Trimming removed 5 bases from V and 8 bases from J; junction bases left unmatched: 2. The CDR3: CASSTGQEAFF. CDR3 DNA sequence: TGTGCCAGCAGCACGGGACAGGAAGCTTTCTTT.

V is TRBV25-1 and J is TRBJ2-2, with D uncertain. Germline loops: CDR1 MGHDK, CDR2 SYGVNS. V lost 3 bases and J 2 bases, leaving 10 bases between the germline ends. The CDR3 runs to 15 residues. The CDR3 DNA reads as TGTGCCAGCAGTGATACAACCGTTAACACCGGGGAGCTGTTTTTT. Translation gives CASSDTTVNTGELFF. The full variable domain, rest sourced from reference TRBV25-1 and TRBJ2-2, is EADIYQTPRYLVIGTGKKITLECSQTMGHDKMYWYQQDPGMELHLIHYSYGVNSTEKGDLSSESTVSRIRTEHFPLTLESARPSHTSQYLCASSDTTVNTGELFFGEGSRLTVL.

The CDR3 here is CATQSGVNTGELFF. CDR3 DNA: TGTGCCACCCAGAGCGGGGTCAACACCGGGGAGCTGTTTTTT. The rearrangement joins TRBV28 to TRBJ2-2; TRBD2 aligns across 7 bases. This CDR3 has 14 amino acids. J gave up 2 bases and V 10 bases, and 7 bases lay outside the gene matches. Germline CDR1 is MDHEN and CDR2 is SYDVKM. The full variable domain, completed using reference TRBV28 and TRBJ2-2, is DVKVTQSSRYLVKRTGEKVFLECVQDMDHENMFWYRQDPGLGLRLIYFSYDVKMKEKGDIPEGYSVSREKKERFSLILESASTNQTSMYLCATQSGVNTGELFFGEGSRLTVL.

Concerning this clone itself: Other nucleotide sequences in the sample specify the same CDR3. The chain couples TRBV13 to TRBJ2-7, with TRBD2 matching over 8 bases. With 5 bases clipped from V and 7 bases from J, the junction kept 13 bases outside the gene matches. Germline loops: CDR1 PRHDT, CDR2 FYEKMQ (reference sequence). The CDR3 consists of 15 residues. This chain's CDR3 is CASSPRVAGFYEQYF. The DNA for the CDR3 is TGTGCCAGCAGCCCGAGGGTAGCGGGGTTCTATGAGCAGTACTTC.

The chain employs TRBV2 and TRBJ1-1; D perhaps matches TRBD1 (5 bases). Trimming stripped 1 base from V and 7 bases from J, with 13 bases between. The germline V gene has CDR1 SNHLY and CDR2 FYNNEI. This CDR3 is 14 amino acids long. Written as DNA, the CDR3 is TGTGCCAGCAGTGAAGGCCAGGGATTCGGTGAAGCTTTCTTT. Translating it yields CASSEGQGFGEAFF.

The chain combines TRBV20-1 with TRBJ2-7; 9 bases fit TRBD1. This CDR3 is built from 14 residues. Germline CDR1 is DFQATT and CDR2 is SNEGSKA (reference sequence). Trimming cost V 6 bases and J 2 bases; bases outside gene matches: 8. CDR3 in amino acids: CSASPGTGTYEQYF. The DNA for the CDR3 is TGCAGTGCAAGTCCCGGGACAGGGACCTACGAGCAGTACTTC.

This chain links TRBV30 with TRBJ1-2; TRBD1 is a possible D gene (5 bases). Trimming removed 0 bases at V and 7 bases at J, with 15 bases between. This CDR3 is 14 amino acids long. CDR1 and CDR2 (germline): GTSNPN, SVGIG (reference sequence). The CDR3: CAWSVGSGARGYTF. The CDR3 bases are TGTGCCTGGAGTGTAGGGTCTGGGGCGCGTGGCTACACCTTC.

The rearrangement uses TRBV5-6 and TRBJ2-5; D gene uncertain. Germline V gene sequence: CDR1 SGHDT, CDR2 YYEEEE. The CDR3 sequence is 12 residues long. Trimming removed 0 bases at V and 5 bases at J, with 5 bases between. The CDR3 sequence is CASSLVPETQYF. CDR3 coding DNA: TGTGCCAGCAGCTTGGTTCCGGAGACCCAGTACTTC. The full variable domain, completed using reference TRBV5-6 and TRBJ2-5, is DAGVTQSPTHLIKTRGQQVTLRCSPKSGHDTVSWYQQALGQGPQFIFQYYEEEERQRGNFPDRFSGHQFPNYSSELNVNALLLGDSALYLCASSLVPETQYFGPGTRLLVL.

This clone came up once. J is TRBJ2-2 and V is TRBV3-1 (or the pseudogene TRBV3-2); 12 bases align to TRBD2. V gave up 0 bases and J gave up 7 bases; unmatched junction bases: 15. The CDR3 loop spans 20 amino acids. Per germline, CDR1 LGHDT and CDR2 YNNKEL (reference sequence). CDR3 sequence (DNA): TGTGCCAGCAGCCAAGAAGGGCCTAGCGGGAGGGGATCCACGAGCGGGGAGCTGTTTTTT. It yields the protein CASSQEGPSGRGSTSGELFF.

V is TRBV19 and J is TRBJ1-1; D gene uncertain. The V gene's germline CDR1 is LNHDA and CDR2 SQIVND (reference sequence). V dropped 8 bases and J dropped 0 bases, with 10 bases sitting between them. The CDR3 runs to 13 residues. Here the CDR3 reads CASGNGVNTEAFF. DNA of the CDR3: TGTGCCAGTGGAAACGGGGTGAACACTGAAGCTTTCTTT.

The CDR3 region is CASSPDGSGSVMGTDTQYF. In DNA form, the CDR3 reads TGTGCCAGCAGTCCCGACGGTAGCGGGAGTGTTATGGGCACAGATACGCAGTATTTT. The J gene is TRBJ2-3, the V gene TRBV6-6; 9 bases are a match to TRBD2. V lost 5 bases and J lost 1; bases outside the gene matches: 16. Germline V gene lookup returns CDR1 MNHNY and CDR2 SVGAGI (reference sequence). This CDR3 region has 19 residues.

This chain uses TRBV6-6 with TRBJ2-1; a possible D gene is TRBD1 (5 bases). Germline V lookup: CDR1 MNHNY, CDR2 SVGAGI (reference sequence). There are 13 residues in the CDR3. Trimming shortened V by 7 bases and J by 3 bases, and 10 bases separated the two germline ends. The CDR3: CASTLRDYNEQFF. The CDR3, as DNA: TGTGCCAGCACACTCAGGGACTACAATGAGCAGTTCTTC.

The chain is built from TRBV6-4 and TRBJ1-4, with D possibly matching TRBD1 (6 bases). This CDR3 contains 13 residues. V was clipped by 6 bases and J by 4 bases, with 9 bases between them. Germline assignment: CDR1 MRHNA and CDR2 SNTAGT. CDR3 DNA sequence: TGTGCCAGCAGCGGACAGCTTAATGAAAAACTGTTTTTT. As protein: CASSGQLNEKLFF.